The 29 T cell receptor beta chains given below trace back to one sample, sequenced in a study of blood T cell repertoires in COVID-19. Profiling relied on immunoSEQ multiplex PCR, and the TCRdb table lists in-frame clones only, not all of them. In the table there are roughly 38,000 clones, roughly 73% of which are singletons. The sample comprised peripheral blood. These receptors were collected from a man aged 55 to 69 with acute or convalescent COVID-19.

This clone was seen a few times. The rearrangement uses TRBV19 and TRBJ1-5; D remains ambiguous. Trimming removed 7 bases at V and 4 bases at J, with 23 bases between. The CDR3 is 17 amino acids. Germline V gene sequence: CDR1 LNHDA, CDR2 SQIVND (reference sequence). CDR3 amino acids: CASTPGKGTDHNQPQHF. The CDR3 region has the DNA TGTGCCAGTACCCCAGGCAAAGGTACAGACCATAATCAGCCCCAGCATTTT.

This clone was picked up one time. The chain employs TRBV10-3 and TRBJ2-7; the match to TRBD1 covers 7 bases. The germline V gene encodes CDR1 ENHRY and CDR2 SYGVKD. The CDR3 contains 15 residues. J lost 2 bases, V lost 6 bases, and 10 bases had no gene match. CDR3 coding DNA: TGTGCCATCAGCGGCGGGTCGGGACAGCCCTACGAGCAGTACTTC. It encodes CAISGGSGQPYEQYF.

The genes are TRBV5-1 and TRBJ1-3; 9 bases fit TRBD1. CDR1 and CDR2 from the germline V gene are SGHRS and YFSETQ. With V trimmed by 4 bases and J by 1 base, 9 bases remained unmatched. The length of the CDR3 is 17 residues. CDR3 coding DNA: TGCGCCAGCAGCCCTCAGGGACAGGGTAGATCTGGAAACACCATATATTTT. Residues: CASSPQGQGRSGNTIYF.

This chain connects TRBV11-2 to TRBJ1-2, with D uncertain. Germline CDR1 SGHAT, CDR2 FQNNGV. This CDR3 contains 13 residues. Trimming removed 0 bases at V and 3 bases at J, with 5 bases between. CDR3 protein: CASSLDADYGYTF. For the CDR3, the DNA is TGTGCCAGCAGCTTAGATGCGGACTATGGCTACACCTTC.

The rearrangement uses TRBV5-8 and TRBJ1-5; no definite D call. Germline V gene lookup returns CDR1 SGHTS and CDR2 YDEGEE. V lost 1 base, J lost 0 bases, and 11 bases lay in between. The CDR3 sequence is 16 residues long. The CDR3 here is CASSLSGDYSNQPQHF. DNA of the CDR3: TGTGCCAGCAGCTTGTCTGGAGACTATAGCAATCAGCCCCAGCATTTT. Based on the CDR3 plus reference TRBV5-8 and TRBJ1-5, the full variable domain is EAGVTQSPTHLIKTRGQQATLRCSPISGHTSVYWYQQALGLGLQFLLWYDEGEERNRGNFPPRFSGRQFPNYSSELNVNALELEDSALYLCASSLSGDYSNQPQHFGDGTRLSIL.

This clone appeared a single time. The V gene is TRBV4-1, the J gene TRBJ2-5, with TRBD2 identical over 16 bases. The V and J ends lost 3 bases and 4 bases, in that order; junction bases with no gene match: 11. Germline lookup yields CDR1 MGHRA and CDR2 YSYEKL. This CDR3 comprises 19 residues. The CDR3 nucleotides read TGCGCCAGCAGCCAGGGAGAGGGGACTAGCGGGAGGGCCCGAGAGACCCAGTACTTC. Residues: CASSQGEGTSGRARETQYF.

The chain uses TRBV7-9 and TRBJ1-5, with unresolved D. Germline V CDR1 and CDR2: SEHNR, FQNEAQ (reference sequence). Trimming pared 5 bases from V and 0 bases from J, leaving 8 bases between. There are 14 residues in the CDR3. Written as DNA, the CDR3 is TGTGCCAGCAGCCTCGGTAATAGCAATCAGCCCCAGCATTTT. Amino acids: CASSLGNSNQPQHF.

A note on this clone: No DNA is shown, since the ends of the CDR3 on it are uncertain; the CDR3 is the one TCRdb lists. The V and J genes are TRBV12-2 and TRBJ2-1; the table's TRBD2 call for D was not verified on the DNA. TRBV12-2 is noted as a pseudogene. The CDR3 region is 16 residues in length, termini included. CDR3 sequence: CASRLVGGGSYNEQFF.

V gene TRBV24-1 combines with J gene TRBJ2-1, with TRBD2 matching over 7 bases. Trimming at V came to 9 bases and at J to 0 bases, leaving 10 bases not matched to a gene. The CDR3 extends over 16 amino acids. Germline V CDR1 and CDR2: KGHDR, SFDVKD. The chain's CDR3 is CATSREAGLSYNEQFF. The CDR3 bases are TGTGCCACCTCGAGAGAAGCGGGACTCTCCTACAATGAGCAGTTCTTC.

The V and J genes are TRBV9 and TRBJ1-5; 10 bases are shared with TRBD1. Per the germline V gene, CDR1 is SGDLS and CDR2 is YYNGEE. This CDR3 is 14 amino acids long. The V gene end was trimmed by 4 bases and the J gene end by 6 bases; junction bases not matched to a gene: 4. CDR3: CASSHDRGLQPQHF. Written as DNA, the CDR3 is TGTGCCAGCAGCCACGACAGGGGGCTTCAGCCCCAGCATTTT. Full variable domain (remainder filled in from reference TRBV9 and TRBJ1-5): DSGVTQTPKHLITATGQRVTLRCSPRSGDLSVYWYQQSLDQGLQFLIQYYNGEERAKGNILERFSAQQFPDLHSELNLSSLELGDSALYFCASSHDRGLQPQHFGDGTRLSIL.

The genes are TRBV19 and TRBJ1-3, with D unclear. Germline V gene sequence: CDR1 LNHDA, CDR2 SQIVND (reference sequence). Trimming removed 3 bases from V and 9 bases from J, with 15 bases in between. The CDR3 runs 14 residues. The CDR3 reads CASSIAEGGGTIYF. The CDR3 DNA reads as TGTGCCAGTAGTATCGCCGAGGGTGGCGGCACCATATATTTT.

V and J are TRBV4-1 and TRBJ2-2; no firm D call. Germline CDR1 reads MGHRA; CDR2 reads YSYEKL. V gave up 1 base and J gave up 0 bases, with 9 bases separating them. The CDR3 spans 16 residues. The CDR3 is CASSQGSAPNTGELFF. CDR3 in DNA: TGCGCCAGCAGCCAAGGCTCCGCGCCGAACACCGGGGAGCTGTTTTTT.

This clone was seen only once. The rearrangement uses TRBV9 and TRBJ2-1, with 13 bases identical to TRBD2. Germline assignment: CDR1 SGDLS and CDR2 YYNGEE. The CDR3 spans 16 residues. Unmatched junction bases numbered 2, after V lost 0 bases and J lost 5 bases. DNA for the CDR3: TGTGCCAGCAGCGTAGCCGGGACTAGCGGGAACAATGAGCAGTTCTTC. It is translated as CASSVAGTSGNNEQFF.

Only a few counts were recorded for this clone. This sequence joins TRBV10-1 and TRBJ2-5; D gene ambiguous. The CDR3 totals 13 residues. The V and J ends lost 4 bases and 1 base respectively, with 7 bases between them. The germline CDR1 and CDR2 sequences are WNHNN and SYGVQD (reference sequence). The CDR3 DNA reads TGCGCCAGCAGTGTACAGCCCCAAGAGACCCAGTACTTC. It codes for CASSVQPQETQYF.

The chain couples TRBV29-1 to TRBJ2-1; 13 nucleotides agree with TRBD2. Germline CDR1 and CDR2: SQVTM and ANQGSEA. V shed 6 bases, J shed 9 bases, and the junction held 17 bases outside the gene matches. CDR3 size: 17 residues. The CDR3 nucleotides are TGCAGCGTGACCCCTCTACGGACTAGCGGGAGTAGGGGTGAGCAGTTCTTC. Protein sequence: CSVTPLRTSGSRGEQFF.

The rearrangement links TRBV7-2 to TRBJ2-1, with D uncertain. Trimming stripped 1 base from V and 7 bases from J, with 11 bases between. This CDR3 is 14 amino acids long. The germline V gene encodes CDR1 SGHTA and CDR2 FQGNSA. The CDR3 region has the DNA TGTGCCAGCAGCTTAGGTGCCAGAGGAAATGAGCAGTTCTTC. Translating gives CASSLGARGNEQFF. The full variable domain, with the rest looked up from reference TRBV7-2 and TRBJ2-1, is GAGVSQSPSNKVTEKGKDVELRCDPISGHTALYWYRQSLGQGLEFLIYFQGNSAPDKSGLPSDRFSAERTGGSVSTLTIQRTQQEDSAVYLCASSLGARGNEQFFGPGTRLTVL.

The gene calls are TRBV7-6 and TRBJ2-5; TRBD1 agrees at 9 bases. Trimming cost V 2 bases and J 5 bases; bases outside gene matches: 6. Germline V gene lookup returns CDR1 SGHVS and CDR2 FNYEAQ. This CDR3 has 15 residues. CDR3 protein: CASSLPGQGIETQYF. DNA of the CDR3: TGTGCCAGCAGCTTACCGGGACAGGGAATCGAGACCCAGTACTTC.

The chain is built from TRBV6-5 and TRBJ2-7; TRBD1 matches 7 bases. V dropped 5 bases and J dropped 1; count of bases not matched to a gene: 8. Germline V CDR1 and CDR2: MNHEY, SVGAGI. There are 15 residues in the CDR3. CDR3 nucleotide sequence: TGTGCCAGCAGTATACAGGGGTTCGGATCCTACGAGCAGTACTTC. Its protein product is CASSIQGFGSYEQYF.

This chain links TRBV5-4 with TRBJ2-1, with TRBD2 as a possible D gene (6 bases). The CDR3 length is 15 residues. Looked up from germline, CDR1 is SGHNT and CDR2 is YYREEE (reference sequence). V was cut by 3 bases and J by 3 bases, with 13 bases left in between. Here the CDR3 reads CASSSPGASYNEQFF. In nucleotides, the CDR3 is TGTGCCAGCAGCTCCCCGGGAGCCAGCTACAATGAGCAGTTCTTC.

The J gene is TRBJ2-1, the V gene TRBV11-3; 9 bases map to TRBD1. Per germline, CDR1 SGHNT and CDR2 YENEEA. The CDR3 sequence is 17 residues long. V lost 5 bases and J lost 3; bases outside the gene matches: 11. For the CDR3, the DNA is TGTGCCAGCAGCCCTACCGGGACAGGGATTGACTACAATGAGCAGTTCTTC. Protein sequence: CASSPTGTGIDYNEQFF.

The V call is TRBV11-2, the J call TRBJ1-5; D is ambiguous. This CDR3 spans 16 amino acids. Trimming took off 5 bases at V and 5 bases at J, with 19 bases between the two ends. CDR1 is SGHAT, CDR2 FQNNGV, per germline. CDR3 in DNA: TGTGCCAGCAGCCCTAATTCGGTGCTGCTTGATCAGCCCCAGCATTTT. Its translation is CASSPNSVLLDQPQHF. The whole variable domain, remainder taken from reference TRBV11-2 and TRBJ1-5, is EAGVAQSPRYKIIEKRQSVAFWCNPISGHATLYWYQQILGQGPKLLIQFQNNGVVDDSQLPKDRFSAERLKGVDSTLKIQPAKLEDSAVYLCASSPNSVLLDQPQHFGDGTRLSIL.

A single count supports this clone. CDR3 loop: CASRGPISNEKLFF. The CDR3 nucleotides are TGTGCCAGCAGGGGGCCGATTTCTAATGAAAAACTGTTTTTT. The chain links TRBV28 to TRBJ1-4; TRBD1 might be the D (5 bases). Germline V gives CDR1 MDHEN, CDR2 SYDVKM. Trimming left V 6 bases short and J 3 bases short, with 11 bases between. This CDR3 has 14 amino acids.

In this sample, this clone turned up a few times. The CDR3 DNA sequence: TGTGCCAGCAGCCAGGACAGGGGGGCATTCTACGAGCAGTACTTC. Protein: CASSQDRGAFYEQYF. The chain carries TRBV7-9 and TRBJ2-7; TRBD1 matches 10 bases. Germline V lookup: CDR1 SEHNR, CDR2 FQNEAQ (reference sequence). Trimming cost V 5 bases and J 3 bases; bases outside gene matches: 7. The CDR3 has 15 residues.

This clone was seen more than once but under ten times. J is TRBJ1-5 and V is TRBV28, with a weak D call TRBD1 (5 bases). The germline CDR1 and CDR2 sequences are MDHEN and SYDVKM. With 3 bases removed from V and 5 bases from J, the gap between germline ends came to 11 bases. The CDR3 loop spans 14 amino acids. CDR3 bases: TGTGCCAGCAGTTTTGGCAGGGTAGATCAGCCCCAGCATTTT. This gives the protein CASSFGRVDQPQHF.

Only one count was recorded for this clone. DNA for the CDR3: TGTGCCAGTACCCCGAGGGACAGGGGTATGAATGAAAAACTGTTTTTT. Its protein is CASTPRDRGMNEKLFF. The chain employs TRBV19 and TRBJ1-4; 10 bases agree with TRBD1. This CDR3 region has 16 residues. Germline CDR1 is LNHDA and CDR2 is SQIVND (reference sequence). V was clipped by 7 bases and J by 5 bases; unmatched bases: 10.

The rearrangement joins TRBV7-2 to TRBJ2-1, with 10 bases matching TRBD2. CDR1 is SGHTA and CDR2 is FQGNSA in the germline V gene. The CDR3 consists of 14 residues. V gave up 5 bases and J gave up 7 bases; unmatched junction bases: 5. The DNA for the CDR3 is TGTGCCAGCAGCCATAGCGGGAGGAGGAATGAGCAGTTCTTC. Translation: CASSHSGRRNEQFF.

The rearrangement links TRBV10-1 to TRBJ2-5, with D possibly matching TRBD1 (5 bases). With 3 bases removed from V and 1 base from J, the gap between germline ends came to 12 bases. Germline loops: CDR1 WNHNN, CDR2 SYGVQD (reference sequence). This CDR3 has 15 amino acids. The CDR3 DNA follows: TGCGCCAGCAGTGATATGTGGCAGGGCCAAGAGACCCAGTACTTC. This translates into CASSDMWQGQETQYF.

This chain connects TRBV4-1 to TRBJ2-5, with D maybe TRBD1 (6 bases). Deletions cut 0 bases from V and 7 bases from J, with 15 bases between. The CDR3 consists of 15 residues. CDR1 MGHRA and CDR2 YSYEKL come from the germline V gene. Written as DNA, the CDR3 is TGCGCCAGCAGCCAAGAAGGCAGGGGCCAGGGGACCCAGTACTTC. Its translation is CASSQEGRGQGTQYF.

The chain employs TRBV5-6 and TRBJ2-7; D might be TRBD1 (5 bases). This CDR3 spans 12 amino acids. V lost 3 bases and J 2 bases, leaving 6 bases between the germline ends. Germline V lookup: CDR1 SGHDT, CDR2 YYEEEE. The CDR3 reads CASSSTAYEQYF. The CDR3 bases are TGTGCCAGCAGCTCGACAGCCTACGAGCAGTACTTC.